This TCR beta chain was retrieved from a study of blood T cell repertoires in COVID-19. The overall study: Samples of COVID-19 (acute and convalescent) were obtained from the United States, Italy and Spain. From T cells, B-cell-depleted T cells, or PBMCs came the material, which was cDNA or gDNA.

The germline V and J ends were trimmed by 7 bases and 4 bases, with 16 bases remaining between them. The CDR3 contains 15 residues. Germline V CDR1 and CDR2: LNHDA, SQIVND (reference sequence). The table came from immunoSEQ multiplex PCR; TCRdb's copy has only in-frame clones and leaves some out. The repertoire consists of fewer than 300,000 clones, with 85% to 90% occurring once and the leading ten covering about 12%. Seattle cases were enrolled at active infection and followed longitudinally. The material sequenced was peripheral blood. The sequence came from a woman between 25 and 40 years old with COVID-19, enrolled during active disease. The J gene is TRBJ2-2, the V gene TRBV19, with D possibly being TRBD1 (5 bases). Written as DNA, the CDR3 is TGTGCCAGTAAACCCGAAGGGGTCCCCACCGGGGAGCTGTTTTTT. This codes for CASKPEGVPTGELFF.